The sequence of this T cell receptor beta chain was determined in a study of blood T cell repertoires in COVID-19. For the study at large: Nucleic acid was either cDNA or gDNA, and it came from T cells, B-cell-depleted T cells, or PBMCs.

The sample holds one count of this clone. V was cut by 0 bases and J by 1 base, with 13 bases left in between. The CDR3 extends over 16 amino acids. Germline V gene sequence: CDR1 SGHRS, CDR2 YFSETQ. Individuals drawn from around 25 US areas were about 18 to 100 years old. Allocation to cohorts depended on clinical history reported by the participants. Authors' data handling: How many nucleated cells were present was estimated from reference gene primer amplification. Sequenced by immunoSEQ multiplex PCR; TCRdb stores in-frame clones only, minus some. V and J calls and clone size are as listed in that table; D and trimming were resolved from the DNA. The sample comprises fewer than 250,000 clones, approximately 88% of which are singletons, and around 2.6% rests with the top ten.

The V and J genes are TRBV5-1 and TRBJ1-2; weak D call: TRBD1 (6 bases). The sample taken for sequencing was PBMCs or T cells enriched from blood (not recorded which). The source of this sequence is a woman aged 30 to 39 with acute COVID-19. CDR3 loop: CASSLGQDSINYGYTF. CDR3 in DNA: TGCGCCAGCAGCTTGGGGCAGGACAGTATTAACTATGGCTACACCTTC.